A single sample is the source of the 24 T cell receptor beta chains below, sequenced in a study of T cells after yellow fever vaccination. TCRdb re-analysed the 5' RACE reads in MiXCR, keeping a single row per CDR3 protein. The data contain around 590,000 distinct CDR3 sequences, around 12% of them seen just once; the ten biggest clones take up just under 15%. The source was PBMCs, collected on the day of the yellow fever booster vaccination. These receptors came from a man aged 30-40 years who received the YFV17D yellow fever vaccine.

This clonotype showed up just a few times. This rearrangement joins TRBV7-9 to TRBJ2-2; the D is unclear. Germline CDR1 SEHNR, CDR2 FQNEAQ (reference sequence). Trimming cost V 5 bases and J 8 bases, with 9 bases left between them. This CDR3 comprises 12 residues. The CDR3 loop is CASSLPWGELFF. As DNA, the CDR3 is TGTGCCAGCAGCCTCCCGTGGGGGGAGCTGTTTTTT.

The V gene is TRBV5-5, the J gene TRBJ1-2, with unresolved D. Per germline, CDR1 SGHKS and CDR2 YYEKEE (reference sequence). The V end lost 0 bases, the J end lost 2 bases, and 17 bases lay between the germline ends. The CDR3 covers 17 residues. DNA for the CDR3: TGTGCCAGCAGCTTGGCTCCCGTGCGGCGGCAGAACTATGGCTACACCTTC. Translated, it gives CASSLAPVRRQNYGYTF.

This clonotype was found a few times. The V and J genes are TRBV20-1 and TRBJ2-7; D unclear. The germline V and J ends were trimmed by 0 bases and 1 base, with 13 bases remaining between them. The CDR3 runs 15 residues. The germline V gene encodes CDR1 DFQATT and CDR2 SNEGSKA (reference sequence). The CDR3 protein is CSARDFEQLSYEQYF. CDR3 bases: TGCAGTGCTAGAGATTTTGAACAGCTATCCTACGAGCAGTACTTC.

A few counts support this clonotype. In DNA, the CDR3 is TGCGCCAGCAGTCCTAGCGGGAGTGATAGAAACATTCAGTACTTC. It encodes CASSPSGSDRNIQYF. The chain has TRBV5-1 and TRBJ2-4; TRBD2 aligns across 10 bases. The CDR3 is 15 residues long. V lost 5 bases, J lost 6 bases, and 8 bases stayed unmatched. Germline V lookup: CDR1 SGHRS, CDR2 YFSETQ. Using reference TRBV5-1 and TRBJ2-4 for the parts outside the CDR3, the full variable domain is KAGVTQTPRYLIKTRGQQVTLSCSPISGHRSVSWYQQTPGQGLQFLFEYFSETQRNKGNFPGRFSGRQFSNSRSEMNVSTLELGDSALYLCASSPSGSDRNIQYFGAGTRLSVL.

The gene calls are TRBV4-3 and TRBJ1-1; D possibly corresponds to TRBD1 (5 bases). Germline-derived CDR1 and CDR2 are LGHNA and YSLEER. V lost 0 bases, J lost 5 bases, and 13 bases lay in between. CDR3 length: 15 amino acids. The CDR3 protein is CASSQDLQGGTEAFF. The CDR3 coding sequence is TGCGCCAGCAGCCAAGATCTTCAGGGAGGAACTGAAGCTTTCTTT.

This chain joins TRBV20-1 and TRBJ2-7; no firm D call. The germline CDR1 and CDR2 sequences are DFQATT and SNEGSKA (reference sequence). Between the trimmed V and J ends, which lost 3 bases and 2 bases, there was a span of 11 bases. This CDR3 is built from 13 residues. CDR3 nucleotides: TGCAGTGCTAGTAAATTCGACCCCTACGAGCAGTACTTC. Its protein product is CSASKFDPYEQYF.

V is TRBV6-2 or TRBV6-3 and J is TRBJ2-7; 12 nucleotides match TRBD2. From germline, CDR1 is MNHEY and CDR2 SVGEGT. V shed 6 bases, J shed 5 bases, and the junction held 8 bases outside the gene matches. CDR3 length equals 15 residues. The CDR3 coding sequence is TGTGCCAGCAGCTCATGGACTAGCGGGAACCACGAGCAGTACTTC. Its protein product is CASSSWTSGNHEQYF.

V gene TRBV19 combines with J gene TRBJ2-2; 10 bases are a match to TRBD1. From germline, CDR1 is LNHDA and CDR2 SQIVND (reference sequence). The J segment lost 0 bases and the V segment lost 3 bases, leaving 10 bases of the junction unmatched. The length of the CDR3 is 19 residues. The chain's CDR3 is CASSIPPRGQGANTGELFF. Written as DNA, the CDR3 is TGTGCCAGTAGTATTCCCCCCCGAGGACAGGGGGCGAACACCGGGGAGCTGTTTTTT. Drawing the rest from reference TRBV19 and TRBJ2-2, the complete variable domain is DGGITQSPKYLFRKEGQNVTLSCEQNLNHDAMYWYRQDPGQGLRLIYYSQIVNDFQKGDIAEGYSVSREKKESFPLTVTSAQKNPTAFYLCASSIPPRGQGANTGELFFGEGSRLTVL.

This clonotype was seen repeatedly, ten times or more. CDR3 in amino acids: CASSFSGFPSYEQYF. The CDR3, as DNA: TGTGCCAGCAGTTTTAGCGGGTTCCCCTCCTACGAGCAGTACTTC. The chain links TRBV6-2 or TRBV6-3 to TRBJ2-7; TRBD2 agrees at 7 bases. The CDR3 extends over 15 amino acids. Germline values: CDR1 MNHEY, CDR2 SVGEGT. Unmatched junction bases numbered 6, after V lost 4 bases and J lost 0 bases.

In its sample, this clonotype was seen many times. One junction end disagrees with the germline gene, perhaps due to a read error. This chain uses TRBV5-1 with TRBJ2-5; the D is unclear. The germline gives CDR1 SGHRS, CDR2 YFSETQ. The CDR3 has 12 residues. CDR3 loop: CASSLSLETQYF. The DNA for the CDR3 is TGTGCCAGCAGCTTATCCCTAGAGACCCAGTACTTC.

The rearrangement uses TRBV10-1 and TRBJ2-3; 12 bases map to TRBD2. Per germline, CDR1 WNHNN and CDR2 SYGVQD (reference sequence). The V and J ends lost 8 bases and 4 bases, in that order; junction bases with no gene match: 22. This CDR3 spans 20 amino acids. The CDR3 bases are TGCGCCAGCCTTCCGAGGACTAGCGGGACCTTAGGGAGTCGGTCAGATACGCAGTATTTT. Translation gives CASLPRTSGTLGSRSDTQYF.

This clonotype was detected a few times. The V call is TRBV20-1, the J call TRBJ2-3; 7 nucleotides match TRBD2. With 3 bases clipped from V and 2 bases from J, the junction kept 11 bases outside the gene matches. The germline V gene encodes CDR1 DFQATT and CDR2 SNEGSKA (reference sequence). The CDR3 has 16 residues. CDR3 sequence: CSASNTAGWDTDTQYF. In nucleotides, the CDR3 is TGCAGTGCTAGTAATACAGCGGGGTGGGACACAGATACGCAGTATTTT.

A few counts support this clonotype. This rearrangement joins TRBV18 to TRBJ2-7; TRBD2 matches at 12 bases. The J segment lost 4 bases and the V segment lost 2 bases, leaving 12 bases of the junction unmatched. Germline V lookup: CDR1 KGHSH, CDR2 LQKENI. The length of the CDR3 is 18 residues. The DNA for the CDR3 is TGTGCCAGCTCACCAAATATACTAGCGGGAGGAAGGAAGTACGAGCAGTACTTC. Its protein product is CASSPNILAGGRKYEQYF.

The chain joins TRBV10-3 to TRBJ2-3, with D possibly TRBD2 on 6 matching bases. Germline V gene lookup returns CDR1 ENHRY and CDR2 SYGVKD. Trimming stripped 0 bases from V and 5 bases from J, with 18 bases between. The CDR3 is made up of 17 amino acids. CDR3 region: CAISESGGMLVRDTQYF. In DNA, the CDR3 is TGTGCCATCAGTGAGTCGGGAGGTATGCTGGTCCGAGATACGCAGTATTTT.

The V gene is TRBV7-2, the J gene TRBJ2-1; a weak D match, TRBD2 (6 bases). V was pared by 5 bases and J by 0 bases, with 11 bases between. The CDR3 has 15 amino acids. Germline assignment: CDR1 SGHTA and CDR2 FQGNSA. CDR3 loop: CASSNQRVSYNEQFF. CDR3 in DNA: TGTGCCAGCAGCAATCAGCGGGTCTCCTACAATGAGCAGTTCTTC.

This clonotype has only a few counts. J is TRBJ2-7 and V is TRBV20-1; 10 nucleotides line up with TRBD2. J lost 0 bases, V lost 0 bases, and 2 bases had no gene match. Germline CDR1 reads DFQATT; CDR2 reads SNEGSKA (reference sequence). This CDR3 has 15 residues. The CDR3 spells CSAREGLASSYEQYF. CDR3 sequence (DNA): TGCAGTGCTAGAGAGGGACTAGCGAGCTCCTACGAGCAGTACTTC.

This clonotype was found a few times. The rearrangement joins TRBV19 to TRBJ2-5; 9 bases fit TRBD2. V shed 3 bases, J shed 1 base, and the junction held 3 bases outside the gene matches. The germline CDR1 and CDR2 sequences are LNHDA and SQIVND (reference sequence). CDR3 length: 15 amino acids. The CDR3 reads CASSMLAGVQETQYF. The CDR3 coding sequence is TGTGCCAGTAGTATGTTAGCGGGAGTCCAAGAGACCCAGTACTTC.

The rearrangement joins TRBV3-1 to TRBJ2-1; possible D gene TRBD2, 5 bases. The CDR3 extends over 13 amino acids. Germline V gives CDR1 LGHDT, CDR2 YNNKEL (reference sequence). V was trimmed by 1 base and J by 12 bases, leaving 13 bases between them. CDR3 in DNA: TGTGCCAGCAGCCAAGGGTCCGGGGTGGCGCAGTTCTTC. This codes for CASSQGSGVAQFF.

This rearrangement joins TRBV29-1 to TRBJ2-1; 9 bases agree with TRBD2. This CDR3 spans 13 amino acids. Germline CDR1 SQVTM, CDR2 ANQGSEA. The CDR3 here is CSPRAGGNNEQFF. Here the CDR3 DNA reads TGCAGTCCTCGGGCGGGAGGGAACAATGAGCAGTTCTTC.

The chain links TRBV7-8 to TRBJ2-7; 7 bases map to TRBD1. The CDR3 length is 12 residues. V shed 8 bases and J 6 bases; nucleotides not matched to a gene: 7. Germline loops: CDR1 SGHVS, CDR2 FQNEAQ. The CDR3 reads CASRQTGPEQYF. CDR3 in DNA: TGTGCCAGCCGCCAGACAGGGCCCGAGCAGTACTTC.

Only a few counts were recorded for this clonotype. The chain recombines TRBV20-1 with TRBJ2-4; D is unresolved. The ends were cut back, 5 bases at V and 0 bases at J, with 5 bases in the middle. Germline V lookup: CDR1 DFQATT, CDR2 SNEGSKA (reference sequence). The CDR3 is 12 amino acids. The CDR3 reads CSAPVAKNIQYF. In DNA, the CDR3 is TGCAGTGCTCCGGTAGCCAAAAACATTCAGTACTTC.

CDR3 sequence reads: CASTPPGGLIYEQYF. The CDR3 DNA sequence: TGTGCCAGCACCCCTCCAGGGGGGCTTATCTACGAGCAGTACTTC. V and J are TRBV7-9 and TRBJ2-7; TRBD1 is a possible D gene (7 bases). Germline lookup yields CDR1 SEHNR and CDR2 FQNEAQ (reference sequence). The CDR3 loop spans 15 amino acids. V lost 7 bases, J lost 3 bases, and 19 bases lay in between.

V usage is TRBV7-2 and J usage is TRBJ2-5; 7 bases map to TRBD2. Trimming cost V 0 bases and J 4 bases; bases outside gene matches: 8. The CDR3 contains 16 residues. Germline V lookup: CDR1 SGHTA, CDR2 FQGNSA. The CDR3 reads CASSLARRSGGETQYF. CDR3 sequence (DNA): TGTGCCAGCAGCTTAGCGCGGAGGTCGGGAGGAGAGACCCAGTACTTC.

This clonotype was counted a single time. Written as DNA, the CDR3 is TGTGCCAGCAGTGAGTTGTTTTCGGGAGAGATTCGTGAGCAGTACTTC. Its protein product is CASSELFSGEIREQYF. The rearrangement joins TRBV25-1 to TRBJ2-7; TRBD2 might be the D (6 bases). This CDR3 contains 16 residues. Deletions cut 3 bases from V and 7 bases from J, with 22 bases between. Looked up from germline, CDR1 is MGHDK and CDR2 is SYGVNS.